Each of the 4 T cell receptor beta chains below was sequenced from the same sample in a study of cytomegalovirus exposure and HLA in healthy donors. PCR was performed using 60 Vbeta and 13 Jbeta primers. The assay was immunoSEQ multiplex PCR, and TCRdb's table has in-frame clones only and misses some. The data show 49,000 or so clones, about four fifths seen once. Material: PBMCs. The source is a boy between 5 and 17 years old in good health and CMV-seropositive.

The chain couples TRBV5-6 to TRBJ1-3, with 9 positions matching TRBD1. The germline gives CDR1 SGHDT, CDR2 YYEEEE. With V trimmed by 4 bases and J by 4 bases, 6 bases remained unmatched. CDR3 size: 15 residues. The CDR3, as DNA: TGTGCCAGCAGCCCCCCGGGACAGGGAGGAAACACCATATATTTT. Amino acids: CASSPPGQGGNTIYF.

V is TRBV10-2 and J is TRBJ1-1; perhaps TRBD1 as D (5 bases). V was shortened by 0 bases and J by 8 bases, with 10 bases between the two germline ends. CDR1 and CDR2 from the germline V gene are WSHSY and SAAADI. This CDR3 has 13 amino acids. The CDR3 DNA follows: TGCGCCAGCAGTGAGTCCGGGAGGGGAGAAGCTTTCTTT. It yields the protein CASSESGRGEAFF.

This chain joins TRBV4-1 and TRBJ1-6, with no clear D. CDR1 and CDR2 from the germline V gene are MGHRA and YSYEKL. Trimming stripped 4 bases from V and 3 bases from J, with 19 bases between. This CDR3 contains 18 residues. CDR3 in amino acids: CASSRLTRVMDYNSPLHF. The CDR3 DNA follows: TGCGCCAGCAGCCGCCTAACGAGGGTAATGGACTATAATTCACCCCTCCACTTT.

The chain has TRBV7-6 and TRBJ2-5, with TRBD1 identical over 8 bases. V shed 5 bases, J shed 1 base, and the junction held 12 bases outside the gene matches. CDR3 length: 17 amino acids. Germline-derived CDR1 and CDR2 are SGHVS and FNYEAQ. The CDR3 DNA reads TGTGCCAGCAGCCCCGCCCCCAGGGGGCAATTCCAAGAGACCCAGTACTTC. Its translation is CASSPAPRGQFQETQYF.